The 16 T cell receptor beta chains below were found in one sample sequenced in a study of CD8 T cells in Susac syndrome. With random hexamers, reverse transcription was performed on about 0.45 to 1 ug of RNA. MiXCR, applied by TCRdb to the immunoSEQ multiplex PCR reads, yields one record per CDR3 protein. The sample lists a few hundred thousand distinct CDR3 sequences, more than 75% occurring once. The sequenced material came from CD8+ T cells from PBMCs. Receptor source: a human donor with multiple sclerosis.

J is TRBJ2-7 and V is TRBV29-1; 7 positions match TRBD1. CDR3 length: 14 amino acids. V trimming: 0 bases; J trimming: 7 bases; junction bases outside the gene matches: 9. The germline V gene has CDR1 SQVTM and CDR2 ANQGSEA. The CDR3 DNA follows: TGCAGCGTTGAAGATCTGACAGGGCCCCCAGAGCAGTACTTC. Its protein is CSVEDLTGPPEQYF.

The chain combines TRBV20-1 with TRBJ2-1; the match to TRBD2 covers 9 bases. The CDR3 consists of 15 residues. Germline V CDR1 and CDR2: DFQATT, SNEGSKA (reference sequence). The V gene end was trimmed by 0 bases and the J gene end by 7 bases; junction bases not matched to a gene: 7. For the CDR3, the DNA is TGCAGTGCTAGAGATCGTGTTAGCGGGAGTAATGAGCAGTTCTTC. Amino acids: CSARDRVSGSNEQFF.

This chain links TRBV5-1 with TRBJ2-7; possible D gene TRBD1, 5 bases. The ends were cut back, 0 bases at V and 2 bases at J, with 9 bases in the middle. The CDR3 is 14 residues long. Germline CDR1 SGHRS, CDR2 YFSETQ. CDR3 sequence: CASSLDWGPYEQYF. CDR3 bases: TGCGCCAGCAGCTTGGACTGGGGCCCCTACGAGCAGTACTTC.

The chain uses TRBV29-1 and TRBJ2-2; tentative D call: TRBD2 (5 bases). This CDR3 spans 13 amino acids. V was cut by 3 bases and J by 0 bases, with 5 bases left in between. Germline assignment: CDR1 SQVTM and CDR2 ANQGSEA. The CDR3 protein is CSVDGANTGELFF. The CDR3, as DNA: TGCAGCGTTGACGGGGCGAACACCGGGGAGCTGTTTTTT.

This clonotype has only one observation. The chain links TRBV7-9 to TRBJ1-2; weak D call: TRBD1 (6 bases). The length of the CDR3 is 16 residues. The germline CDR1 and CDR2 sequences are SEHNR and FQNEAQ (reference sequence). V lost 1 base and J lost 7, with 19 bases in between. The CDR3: CASSLDYREREGGYTF. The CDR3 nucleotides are TGTGCCAGCAGCTTAGACTACAGGGAGCGGGAGGGTGGCTACACCTTC.

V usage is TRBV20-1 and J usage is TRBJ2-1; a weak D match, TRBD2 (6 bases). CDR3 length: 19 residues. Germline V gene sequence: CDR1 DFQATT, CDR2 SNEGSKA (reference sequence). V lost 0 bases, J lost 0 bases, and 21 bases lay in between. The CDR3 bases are TGCAGTGCTAGAGATCTGGCTGGGATAGCGGAGAGCTCCTACAATGAGCAGTTCTTC. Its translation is CSARDLAGIAESSYNEQFF.

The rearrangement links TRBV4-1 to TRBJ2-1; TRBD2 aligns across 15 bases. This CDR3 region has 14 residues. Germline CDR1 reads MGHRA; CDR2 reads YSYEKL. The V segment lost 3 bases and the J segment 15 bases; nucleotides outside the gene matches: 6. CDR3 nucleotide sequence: TGCGCCAGCAGCCACGGACTAGCGGGAGGGCCTCGGTTCTTC. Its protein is CASSHGLAGGPRFF.

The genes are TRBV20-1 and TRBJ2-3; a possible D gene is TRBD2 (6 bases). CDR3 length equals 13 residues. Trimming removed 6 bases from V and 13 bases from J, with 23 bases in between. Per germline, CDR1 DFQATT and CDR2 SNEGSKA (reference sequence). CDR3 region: CSANGDSRRLEYF. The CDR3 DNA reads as TGCAGTGCCAACGGGGACTCTCGAAGACTGGAGTATTTT.

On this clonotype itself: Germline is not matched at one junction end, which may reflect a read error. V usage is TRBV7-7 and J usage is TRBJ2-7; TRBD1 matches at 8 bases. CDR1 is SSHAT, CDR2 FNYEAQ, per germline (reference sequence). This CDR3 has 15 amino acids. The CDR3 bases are TGTGCTAGCAGCGAAGCCCAGGGGGCTGGGAACGAGCAGTACTTC. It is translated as CASSEAQGAGNEQYF.

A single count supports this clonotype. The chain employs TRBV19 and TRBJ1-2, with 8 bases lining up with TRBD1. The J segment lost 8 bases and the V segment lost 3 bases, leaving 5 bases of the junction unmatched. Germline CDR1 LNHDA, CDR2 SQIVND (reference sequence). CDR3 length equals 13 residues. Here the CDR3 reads CASSIGTGDGYTF. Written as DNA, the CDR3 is TGTGCCAGTAGTATTGGGACAGGAGACGGCTACACCTTC.

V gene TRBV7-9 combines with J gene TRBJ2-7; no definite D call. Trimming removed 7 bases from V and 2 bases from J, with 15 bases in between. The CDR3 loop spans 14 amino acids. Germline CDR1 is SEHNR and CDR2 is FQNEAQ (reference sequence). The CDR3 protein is CASTGPSGPYEQYF. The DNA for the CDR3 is TGTGCCAGCACCGGGCCCAGTGGGCCCTACGAGCAGTACTTC.

DNA for the CDR3: TGTGCCTGGAGTGTCGACCTAGCGGGCACAGATACGCAGTATTTT. It specifies CAWSVDLAGTDTQYF. The V and J genes are TRBV30 and TRBJ2-3; 7 bases line up with TRBD2. The CDR3 is made up of 15 amino acids. V was pared by 0 bases and J by 1 base, with 4 bases of the junction left unmatched. Germline V gene data show CDR1 as GTSNPN and CDR2 as SVGIG (reference sequence).

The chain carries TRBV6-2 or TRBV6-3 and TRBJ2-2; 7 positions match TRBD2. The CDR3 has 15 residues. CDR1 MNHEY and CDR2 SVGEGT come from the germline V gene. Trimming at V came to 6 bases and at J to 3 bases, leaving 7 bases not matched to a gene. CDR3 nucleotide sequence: TGTGCCAGCAGCGTTGGAGCGGGATACACCGGGGAGCTGTTTTTT. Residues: CASSVGAGYTGELFF.

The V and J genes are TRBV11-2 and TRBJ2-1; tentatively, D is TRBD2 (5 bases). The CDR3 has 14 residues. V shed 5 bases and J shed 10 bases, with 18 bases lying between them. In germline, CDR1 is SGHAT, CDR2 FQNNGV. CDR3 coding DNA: TGTGCCAGCAGCCTCAGACCACGCTTAGCGGAGCAGTTCTTC. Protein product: CASSLRPRLAEQFF.

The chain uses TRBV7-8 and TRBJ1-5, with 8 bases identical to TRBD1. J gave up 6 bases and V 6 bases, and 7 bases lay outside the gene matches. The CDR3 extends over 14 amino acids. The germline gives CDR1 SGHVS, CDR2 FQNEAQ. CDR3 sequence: CASRDRGNGQPQHF. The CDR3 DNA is TGTGCCAGCAGAGACAGGGGCAACGGTCAGCCCCAGCATTTT.

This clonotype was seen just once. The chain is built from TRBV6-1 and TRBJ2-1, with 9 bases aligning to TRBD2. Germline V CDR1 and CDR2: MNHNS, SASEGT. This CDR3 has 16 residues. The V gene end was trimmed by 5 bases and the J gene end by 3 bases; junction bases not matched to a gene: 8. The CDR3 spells CASSIQGLAVYNEQFF. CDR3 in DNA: TGTGCCAGCAGTATTCAGGGACTAGCTGTCTACAATGAGCAGTTCTTC.